Only a few counts were recorded for the clone carrying this T cell receptor beta chain. Antigen: not known. The data were taken from a study of graft-versus-host responses after intestinal transplantation. Study context: Transplantation in recipients was multivisceral, liver-intestinal, or isolated intestinal.

Study-wide results and limits: Allograft clonal ratios (graft-versus-host to host-versus-graft) were high in patients who had graft-donor T cell macrochimerism.

Sequencing used immunoSEQ multiplex PCR; TCRdb keeps in-frame clones, though not all of them. This table holds tens of thousands of clones, 80% to 95% found once. V lost 6 bases and J 8 bases, leaving 11 bases between the germline ends. The germline V gene has CDR1 MDHEN and CDR2 SYDVKM. The CDR3 has 12 amino acids. This material consisted of unstimulated CD8+ T cells sorted from spleen or lymph node cells, taken before intestinal transplant. The chain couples TRBV28 to TRBJ1-3; D not certain. The source of this sequence is a human donor who received an intestinal transplant. The CDR3 DNA is TGTGCCAGCAGCTCGTGGGGAGACACCATATATTTT. This sequence encodes CASSSWGDTIYF.